What follows are 23 T cell receptor beta chains derived from one specimen sequenced in a study of regulatory T cells in long-lasting Graves disease. In building TCR beta libraries, iRepertoire HTBI primers were used together with Arm-PCR of CDR3 regions. TCRdb fed the multiplex PCR reads into MiXCR, producing one record per CDR3 protein. The table lists roughly 300,000 distinct CDR3 sequences, roughly a fifth of them singletons, with less than 30% in the top ten. Time point described: persistent/refractory GD, antithyroid drugs over 5 years with positive TRAb. The TCR library was prepared using RNA isolated from PBMCs. The sequences come from peripheral blood mononuclear cells (PBMCs), collected when the disease was refractory, from a patient treated with antithyroid drugs. The receptor source for this set is a female donor with Graves disease.

V gene TRBV28 combines with J gene TRBJ1-2; D remains ambiguous. There are 13 residues in the CDR3. The V and J ends lost 6 bases and 6 bases respectively, with 14 bases between them. Germline V gives CDR1 MDHEN, CDR2 SYDVKM. CDR3 in DNA: TGTGCCAGCAGATACGGGAGGTTTGATGGCTACACCTTC. This codes for CASRYGRFDGYTF.

Points on this clonotype: One end of the junction varies from germline; a read error may be responsible. The gene calls are TRBV20-1 and TRBJ2-7; TRBD2 agrees at 7 bases. Germline V lookup: CDR1 DFQATT, CDR2 SNEGSKA (reference sequence). There are 8 residues in the CDR3. As DNA, the CDR3 is TGCAGTGCTGGGGGGGGGGTCTTC. This translates into CSAGGGVF.

V gene TRBV6-2 or TRBV6-3 combines with J gene TRBJ1-1; D gene unclear. V lost 7 bases and J lost 1, with 10 bases in between. The CDR3 is made up of 13 amino acids. Germline V gene data show CDR1 as MNHEY and CDR2 as SVGEGT. The CDR3 protein is CASTRNGNTEAFF. The CDR3 bases are TGTGCCAGCACCCGAAATGGGAACACTGAAGCTTTCTTT.

On this clonotype: A read error may be the cause here, since a much bigger clone is one base away. This chain connects TRBV12-3 or TRBV12-4 to TRBJ1-5; no clear D gene. The V and J ends lost 4 bases and 0 bases respectively, with 13 bases between them. This CDR3 contains 16 residues. The CDR3 DNA follows: TGTGCCAGCAGTTCCCAGGCATCTGCTAGCAATCAGCCCCAGCATTTT. The encoded protein is CASSSQASASNQPQHF.

The table lists this clonotype with a few counts. The CDR3 sequence: CASSFRLDRTYNEQFF. In DNA form, the CDR3 reads TGTGCCAGCAGTTTTCGCCTTGACCGAACCTACAATGAGCAGTTCTTC. The rearrangement joins TRBV28 to TRBJ2-1; D gene unclear. Trimming took 3 bases from V and 2 from J, leaving 14 bases between them. The length of the CDR3 is 16 residues. Germline CDR1 reads MDHEN; CDR2 reads SYDVKM.

This clonotype turned up a few times. The genes are TRBV20-1 and TRBJ2-7; 11 bases are a match to TRBD2. V shed 2 bases and J 7 bases; nucleotides not matched to a gene: 7. Germline CDR1 DFQATT, CDR2 SNEGSKA (reference sequence). The CDR3 loop spans 14 amino acids. Here the CDR3 reads CSARIAGGPQEQYF. CDR3 DNA sequence: TGCAGTGCTAGAATAGCGGGAGGGCCTCAGGAGCAGTACTTC.

A word on this clonotype: Since a much larger clone is just one base distant, this may be a read error. The chain links TRBV27 to TRBJ2-7, with 7 bases that match TRBD2. This CDR3 region has 14 residues. The germline V gene has CDR1 MNHEY and CDR2 SMNVEV (reference sequence). The DNA for the CDR3 is TGTGCCGGCAGCGGGACTGCCCTGTCCTACGAGCAGTACTTC. Its translation: CAGSGTALSYEQYF.

Details on this clonotype: Germline and junction disagree at one end, which may indicate a read error. This rearrangement joins TRBV6-2 or TRBV6-3 to TRBJ2-7, with D possibly being TRBD2 (5 bases). The germline gives CDR1 MNHEY, CDR2 SVGEGT. The length of the CDR3 is 13 residues. The CDR3 nucleotides read TGTACCAGCAGTTACCGACTAAACCACGAGCAGTACTTC. Translating it yields CTSSYRLNHEQYF.

Ten or more counts support this clonotype. A much bigger clone sits one base away, suggesting this may be a read error. The gene calls are TRBV7-9 and TRBJ2-7; D is possibly TRBD2 (6 bases). The CDR3 totals 13 residues. Germline CDR1 reads SEHNR; CDR2 reads FQNEAQ (reference sequence). V lost 5 bases and J 2 bases, leaving 10 bases between the germline ends. CDR3 protein: CASSRPGAYEQYF. In nucleotides, the CDR3 is TGTGCCAGCAGCCGACCGGGGGCCTACGAGCAGTACTTC. The whole variable domain, remainder taken from reference TRBV7-9 and TRBJ2-7, is DTGVSQNPRHKITKRGQNVTFRCDPISEHNRLYWYRQTLGQGPEFLTYFQNEAQLEKSRLLSDRFSAERPKGSFSTLEIQRTEQGDSAMYLCASSRPGAYEQYFGPGTRLTVT.

This clonotype was observed a handful of times. The chain joins TRBV20-1 to TRBJ1-5; D is possibly TRBD1 (5 bases). This CDR3 is built from 13 residues. V was trimmed by 1 base and J by 3 bases, leaving 7 bases between them. The germline V gene encodes CDR1 DFQATT and CDR2 SNEGSKA (reference sequence). Here the CDR3 reads CSARGGINQPQHF. The CDR3 coding sequence is TGCAGTGCTAGAGGGGGCATCAATCAGCCCCAGCATTTT.

This clonotype showed up many times. V usage is TRBV20-1 and J usage is TRBJ1-2; no clear D gene. V shed 5 bases and J shed 4 bases, with 17 bases lying between them. Germline V gene sequence: CDR1 DFQATT, CDR2 SNEGSKA (reference sequence). CDR3 length: 14 residues. CDR3 protein: CSAPPTGLGYGYTF. Written as DNA, the CDR3 is TGCAGTGCTCCCCCGACCGGATTAGGCTATGGCTACACCTTC.

This clonotype was picked up many times. The chain uses TRBV6-5 and TRBJ1-1; TRBD1 is a possible D gene (5 bases). The CDR3 spans 18 residues. The V end lost 0 bases, the J end lost 1 base, and 18 bases lay between the germline ends. The germline V gene has CDR1 MNHEY and CDR2 SVGAGI. CDR3 bases: TGTGCCAGCAGTTACTCGCCGGGACTCATATTTCCGAACACTGAAGCTTTCTTT. This translates into CASSYSPGLIFPNTEAFF.

This clonotype was recorded at least ten times. The rearrangement links TRBV30 to TRBJ1-1; a possible D gene is TRBD1 (5 bases). V was pared by 2 bases and J by 5 bases, with 9 bases between. The CDR3 runs to 12 residues. Germline values: CDR1 GTSNPN, CDR2 SVGIG (reference sequence). CDR3 in DNA: TGTGCCTGGAGTCGGGGGGGAACTGAAGCTTTCTTT. As protein: CAWSRGGTEAFF. The whole variable domain, remainder taken from reference TRBV30 and TRBJ1-1, is SQTIHQWPATLVQPVGSPLSLECTVEGTSNPNLYWYRQAAGRGLQLLFYSVGIGQISSEVPQNLSASRPQDRQFILSSKKLLLSDSGFYLCAWSRGGTEAFFGQGTRLTVV.

At least ten counts were recorded for this clonotype. The rearrangement joins TRBV27 to TRBJ2-7; TRBD2 aligns across 9 bases. The CDR3 covers 15 residues. The trim removed 0 bases at V and 6 bases at J, leaving 6 bases unmatched. Germline V gives CDR1 MNHEY, CDR2 SMNVEV (reference sequence). DNA of the CDR3: TGTGCCAGCAGTTTATCGGTTAGCGGGGGCCCCGAGCAGTACTTC. It is translated as CASSLSVSGGPEQYF.

This clonotype has at least ten counts. The chain is built from TRBV2 and TRBJ2-5; 7 bases are shared with TRBD1. This CDR3 contains 12 residues. The trim removed 7 bases at V and 2 bases at J, leaving 1 base unmatched. CDR1 is SNHLY, CDR2 FYNNEI, per germline. The CDR3 loop reads CASKGAQETQYF. The CDR3 region has the DNA TGTGCCAGCAAGGGGGCACAAGAGACCCAGTACTTC.

V gene TRBV7-9 combines with J gene TRBJ1-5; D unclear. V lost 5 bases and J lost 5, with 13 bases in between. CDR3 length equals 14 residues. From germline, CDR1 is SEHNR and CDR2 FQNEAQ (reference sequence). As DNA, the CDR3 is TGTGCCAGCAGCCCCAGGTGGCGGGATCAGCCCCAGCATTTT. Its protein product is CASSPRWRDQPQHF. The entire variable domain, with the rest obtained from reference TRBV7-9 and TRBJ1-5, is as follows: DTGVSQNPRHKITKRGQNVTFRCDPISEHNRLYWYRQTLGQGPEFLTYFQNEAQLEKSRLLSDRFSAERPKGSFSTLEIQRTEQGDSAMYLCASSPRWRDQPQHFGDGTRLSIL.

The sample holds many counts of this clonotype. V and J are TRBV29-1 and TRBJ2-7; either TRBD1 or TRBD2 may fit D (6 bases each). CDR3 size: 12 residues. Germline lookup yields CDR1 SQVTM and CDR2 ANQGSEA. V was clipped by 6 bases and J by 4 bases, with 13 bases between them. This chain's CDR3 is CSVEGDPYEQYF. CDR3 coding DNA: TGCAGCGTGGAGGGGGACCCTTACGAGCAGTACTTC.

This clonotype was seen many times. The rearrangement links TRBV27 to TRBJ1-1, with D uncertain. V was cut by 3 bases and J by 2 bases, with 7 bases left in between. The CDR3 contains 13 residues. Germline lookup yields CDR1 MNHEY and CDR2 SMNVEV (reference sequence). CDR3 nucleotide sequence: TGTGCCAGCAGTTTCACTACTAACACTGAAGCTTTCTTT. This gives the protein CASSFTTNTEAFF.

As regards this clonotype: Just one base apart from a much larger clone, this may be a read error. The V and J genes are TRBV30 and TRBJ1-2, with no clear D. The CDR3 covers 15 residues. Germline V gene sequence: CDR1 GTSNPN, CDR2 SVGIG (reference sequence). The CDR3 nucleotides are TGTGGCTGGAGTCTGGGTTTTAGGGAACGATATGGCTACACCTTC. As protein: CGWSLGFRERYGYTF.

This clonotype was found a few times. This chain uses TRBV10-3 with TRBJ2-7; TRBD1 aligns across 8 bases. The CDR3 has 15 residues. Germline values: CDR1 ENHRY, CDR2 SYGVKD. V gave up 6 bases and J gave up 0 bases; unmatched junction bases: 7. CDR3 nucleotides: TGTGCCATCAGAGATGGACAGGGTAGCTCCTACGAGCAGTACTTC. Translating gives CAIRDGQGSSYEQYF.

The chain couples TRBV19 to TRBJ1-5; the match to TRBD1 covers 9 bases. This CDR3 comprises 17 residues. V lost 5 bases, J lost 3 bases, and 11 bases stayed unmatched. CDR1 is LNHDA, CDR2 SQIVND, per germline (reference sequence). CDR3 protein: CASSVTGGAGSNQPQHF. In DNA form, the CDR3 reads TGTGCCAGTAGTGTTACAGGGGGCGCAGGTTCCAATCAGCCCCAGCATTTT.

The chain joins TRBV12-3 or TRBV12-4 to TRBJ1-2; D is ambiguous. V shed 5 bases and J shed 7 bases, with 11 bases lying between them. This CDR3 is built from 12 residues. CDR3 in amino acids: CASSTIQRGYTF. CDR3 DNA sequence: TGTGCCAGCAGTACTATACAGCGTGGCTACACCTTC.

The V gene is TRBV20-1, the J gene TRBJ2-7; no clear D gene. The CDR3 contains 13 residues. Trimming removed 3 bases from V and 4 bases from J, with 13 bases in between. Germline V lookup: CDR1 DFQATT, CDR2 SNEGSKA (reference sequence). The DNA for the CDR3 is TGCAGTGCTAGTAAGGGAATGGGTTACGAGCAGTACTTC. This codes for CSASKGMGYEQYF.